The clone carrying this T cell receptor (beta chain) was seen a handful of times. What it recognizes is unknown. Investigators profiled TCR beta VDJ and CDR3 from genomic DNA template. From the reads, TCRdb called clonotypes with MiXCR, one entry per CDR3 protein. This sample yields some 160,000 distinct CDR3 sequences, of which roughly 43% are seen a single time; less than 3% belongs to the top ten. The data belong to a study of CD8+CD57+ T cells in acquired aplastic anemia. Regarding the study as a whole: Both patients and controls carried the same twenty-nine CD8+ CDR3 sequences.

It was patients with CD8+CD57+ cell expansion by flow cytometry who were chosen for sequencing. The sample was sorted CD4+, CD8+, or CD8+CD57+ T cells (not recorded which) from PBMCs. This TCR was recovered from a human donor with aplastic anemia.

Here the CDR3 reads CASSLGTGDTEAFF. As DNA, the CDR3 is TGTGCCAGCTCCCTTGGGACAGGGGACACTGAAGCTTTCTTT. This sequence joins TRBV18 and TRBJ1-1; 10 positions agree with TRBD1. Germline lookup yields CDR1 KGHSH and CDR2 LQKENI. Trimming removed 6 bases from V and 3 bases from J; junction bases left unmatched: 4. This CDR3 contains 14 residues.